This section outlines one T cell receptor (beta chain) sequence together with its context. Relative to the germline gene, one junction end is altered; a read error may explain this. Sequencing was performed with immunoSEQ multiplex PCR; in TCRdb, only in-frame clones are kept and a portion is missing. The sample holds under 200,000 clones, 83% seen once. CDR1 and CDR2 (germline): MNHEY, SVGEGT. The CDR3 contains 12 residues. These data are taken from a study of blood T cell repertoires in COVID-19. Overall study context: The United States, Italy and Spain were the sources of the acute and convalescent COVID-19 samples. In each case, the material was cDNA or gDNA derived from T cells, B-cell-depleted T cells, or PBMCs.

The source of this sequence is a human donor in a cohort sampled during active COVID-19. The sequenced sample was peripheral blood. This chain links TRBV6-2 or TRBV6-3 with TRBJ2-7; D remains unclear. The CDR3 region is CASSYSNRLPSF. CDR3 sequence (DNA): TGTGCCAGCAGTTACTCGAACAGATTACCATCCTTC.